This is a list of T cell receptor beta chains from one sample in a study of blood T cell repertoires in COVID-19. Assay used: immunoSEQ multiplex PCR; TCRdb lists only in-frame clones, some missing. The sample has 35,000 to 55,000 clones, approximately 70% seen once. Sequences were obtained from peripheral blood. Receptors were obtained from a man of 80 years or more with acute or convalescent COVID-19. CDR3s include the opening cysteine and the closing phenylalanine or tryptophan. The D gene is left open where the match is weak. Rows may omit the clone size; those that give it use once, few, many or a size class.

TRBV4-3	.	.	TRBJ2-3	CASSLTVPFTDTQYF	TGCGCCAGCAGCCTGACAGTTCCTTTCACAGATACGCAGTATTTT
TRBV4-3	few	.	TRBJ1-5	CASSQDHGQPQHF	TGCGCCAGCAGCCAAGACCACGGTCAGCCCCAGCATTTT
TRBV10-3	.	TRBD1	TRBJ1-1	CAISLQGETEAFF	TGTGCCATCAGCTTACAGGGGGAGACTGAAGCTTTCTTT
TRBV7-9	many	TRBD1	TRBJ2-1	CASSPLGQGAEQFF	TGTGCCAGCTCCCCTCTGGGACAGGGTGCTGAGCAGTTCTTC
TRBV29-1	.	.	TRBJ1-2	CSVEDQGKRYGYTF	TGCAGCGTTGAAGATCAGGGCAAGAGATATGGCTACACCTTC
TRBV30	.	.	TRBJ2-7	CAWARNYEQYF	TGTGCCTGGGCTAGAAACTACGAGCAGTACTTC
TRBV6-5	.	.	TRBJ1-6	CASSYRGGSWNSPLHF	TGTGCCAGCAGTTACAGGGGGGGGTCCTGGAATTCACCCCTCCACTTT
TRBV30	.	TRBD2	TRBJ2-3	CAWSVREGGGATDTQYF	TGTGCCTGGAGTGTACGAGAGGGCGGGGGGGCCACCGATACGCAGTATTTT
TRBV25-1	.	TRBD1	TRBJ2-7	CASSDRGTGAYEQYF	TGTGCCAGCAGTGATCGGGGGACAGGGGCTTACGAGCAGTACTTC
TRBV19	.	TRBD1	TRBJ2-2	CASSRTGDTGELFF	TGTGCCAGTAGTCGGACAGGGGACACCGGGGAGCTGTTTTTT
TRBV12-3/TRBV12-4	many	.	TRBJ1-2	CASRGGAYGYTF	TGTGCCAGCAGGGGGGGAGCCTATGGCTACACCTTC
TRBV6-5	.	.	TRBJ1-1	CASSYSATEAFF	TGTGCCAGCAGTTACTCCGCGACTGAAGCTTTCTTT
TRBV6-5	.	TRBD2	TRBJ2-7	CASSPTSGRYEQYF	TGTGCCAGCAGTCCAACTAGCGGGAGGTACGAGCAGTACTTC
TRBV19	.	TRBD1	TRBJ2-6	CASSSRDRARWSGANVLTF	TGTGCCAGTAGTTCCCGGGACAGGGCAAGGTGGTCTGGGGCCAACGTCCTGACTTTC
TRBV12-3/TRBV12-4	.	TRBD1	TRBJ2-1	CASTRDSNNEQFF	TGTGCCAGCACTAGGGACAGCAACAATGAGCAGTTCTTC
TRBV11-2	.	TRBD2	TRBJ2-2	CASSSGLAGGAGELFF	TGTGCCAGCAGCTCAGGACTAGCGGGAGGGGCCGGGGAGCTGTTTTTT
TRBV7-2	.	TRBD1	TRBJ2-7	CASSFDRASSYEQYF	TGTGCCAGCAGCTTCGACAGGGCGAGCTCCTACGAGCAGTACTTC
TRBV7-2	.	TRBD2	TRBJ2-1	CASSISGSSYNEQFF	TGTGCCAGCAGCATTAGCGGGAGCTCCTACAATGAGCAGTTCTTC
TRBV28	.	.	TRBJ1-3	CASERGLSSGNTIYF	TGTGCCAGCGAGCGAGGCTTGAGCTCTGGAAACACCATATATTTT
TRBV19	few	.	TRBJ2-3	CASSIAEADTQYF	TGTGCCAGTAGTATAGCTGAGGCAGATACGCAGTATTTT
TRBV12-3/TRBV12-4	.	.	TRBJ1-5	CASSPQSQPQHF	TGTGCCAGCAGTCCACAATCTCAGCCCCAGCATTTT
TRBV7-9	.	.	TRBJ1-1	CASSLAGAGTEAFF	TGTGCCAGCAGCTTAGCGGGTGCGGGTACTGAAGCTTTCTTT
TRBV9	.	TRBD1	TRBJ1-6	CASSPGTGSSSSPLHF	TGTGCCAGCAGCCCCGGGACAGGGAGTTCGAGTTCACCCCTCCACTTT
TRBV18	.	.	TRBJ1-5	CASSASNTVNQPQHF	TGTGCCAGCTCGGCCTCTAACACAGTTAATCAGCCCCAGCATTTT
TRBV11-3	.	.	TRBJ1-2	CASSLDQEGSYGYTF	TGTGCCAGCAGCTTAGATCAGGAGGGGAGCTATGGCTACACCTTC
TRBV9	.	.	TRBJ2-5	CASSVGAERWYQETQYF	TGTGCCAGCAGCGTAGGAGCGGAGCGTTGGTACCAAGAGACCCAGTACTTC
TRBV5-6	.	TRBD1	TRBJ1-2	CASSSTGVEDGYTF	TGTGCCAGCAGCTCGACAGGGGTTGAGGATGGCTACACCTTC
TRBV7-9	.	TRBD2	TRBJ2-1	CASSPQLAGGLSSYNEQFF	TGTGCCAGCAGCCCCCAACTAGCGGGAGGACTGAGCTCCTACAATGAGCAGTTCTTC
TRBV6-5	.	.	TRBJ1-1	CASRRSKESTEAFF	TGTGCCAGCAGGAGGTCTAAGGAGAGCACTGAAGCTTTCTTT
TRBV4-1	.	TRBD1	TRBJ2-1	CASSHERRQGALNNEQFF	TGCGCCAGCAGCCATGAACGCAGACAGGGGGCTTTGAACAATGAGCAGTTCTTC
TRBV6-6	few	.	TRBJ2-7	CASSYSGVRYEQYF	TGTGCCAGCAGTTACTCAGGGGTACGCTACGAGCAGTACTTC
TRBV30	few	.	TRBJ1-2	CAWSQGMWGYTF	TGTGCCTGGAGCCAGGGGATGTGGGGCTACACCTTC
TRBV5-4	.	TRBD1	TRBJ1-2	CASSLRYRGDYGYTF	TGTGCCAGCAGCTTGAGGTACAGGGGGGACTATGGCTACACCTTC
TRBV14	once	.	TRBJ1-2	CASSQERQGGYTF	TGTGCCAGCAGCCAAGAAAGGCAGGGGGGCTACACCTTC
TRBV5-1	.	TRBD2	TRBJ2-1	CASRRLAGGVNEQFF	TGCGCCAGCAGGCGACTAGCGGGAGGTGTCAATGAGCAGTTCTTC
TRBV6-5	.	.	TRBJ2-5	CASSYSRGGEETQYF	TGTGCCAGCAGTTACTCGAGAGGGGGGGAAGAGACCCAGTACTTC
TRBV5-1	.	.	TRBJ2-7	CASSLVGGGAESYEQYF	TGCGCCAGCAGCTTGGTGGGTGGTGGGGCCGAATCCTACGAGCAGTACTTC
TRBV13	.	TRBD2	TRBJ2-1	CASSPGTSAHNEQFF	TGTGCCAGCAGCCCCGGGACTAGCGCTCACAATGAGCAGTTCTTC
TRBV5-4	few	TRBD1	TRBJ1-2	CASSRNRGSGAGYTF	TGTGCCAGCAGCAGGAACAGGGGGTCGGGGGCTGGCTACACCTTC
TRBV25-1	.	TRBD2	TRBJ2-3	CASSASLAGYTSTDTQYF	TGTGCCAGCAGTGCTTCACTAGCGGGGTACACTAGCACAGATACGCAGTATTTT
TRBV19	.	TRBD2	TRBJ2-2	CASRVLAAGELFF	TGTGCCAGTAGGGTACTAGCGGCCGGGGAGCTGTTTTTT
TRBV5-8	few	.	TRBJ1-1	CASRVTGLGNTEAFF	TGTGCCAGCAGAGTAACAGGGTTGGGGAACACTGAAGCTTTCTTT
TRBV5-1	.	.	TRBJ2-1	CASQGSLSYNEQFF	TGCGCCAGCCAGGGGAGTCTCTCCTACAATGAGCAGTTCTTC
TRBV14	.	TRBD1	TRBJ1-2	CASSRGTGSFYGYTF	TGTGCCAGCAGCCGTGGGACAGGGAGCTTCTATGGCTACACCTTC